Below are 3 T cell receptor beta chains sequenced from a single sample in a study of T cell responses to AZD1222 COVID-19 vaccine. TCRdb's copy holds only in-frame clones and misses some; the assay was immunoSEQ multiplex PCR. The repertoire has under 150,000 clones, roughly 90% of them found once; the top ten carry around 1.1%. Sequenced material: peripheral blood, taken 28 days after the second AZD1222 dose. These receptors were collected from an adult who received the AZD1222 COVID-19 vaccine.

The chain has TRBV5-1 and TRBJ2-7, with 7 positions matching TRBD1. Germline lookup yields CDR1 SGHRS and CDR2 YFSETQ. V trimming: 4 bases; J trimming: 5 bases; junction bases outside the gene matches: 12. The CDR3 length is 15 residues. This chain's CDR3 is CASSLQNRGVDEQYF. The CDR3, as DNA: TGCGCCAGCAGCCTTCAAAACAGGGGCGTCGACGAGCAGTACTTC.

This sequence joins TRBV9 and TRBJ2-5, with D tentatively TRBD1 (6 bases). This CDR3 comprises 14 residues. V lost 4 bases, J lost 4 bases, and 14 bases lay in between. Germline CDR1 SGDLS, CDR2 YYNGEE. DNA of the CDR3: TGTGCCAGCAGCCAAGGGGGACAACTAGAGACCCAGTACTTC. Its translation: CASSQGGQLETQYF.

This clone was detected once. The genes are TRBV5-8 and TRBJ2-3; unclear D gene. The CDR3 runs 13 residues. V lost 2 bases and J 1 base, leaving 5 bases between the germline ends. Germline CDR1 reads SGHTS; CDR2 reads YDEGEE. The CDR3 is CASSFDGTDTQYF. The CDR3 coding sequence is TGTGCCAGCAGCTTTGACGGCACAGATACGCAGTATTTT.